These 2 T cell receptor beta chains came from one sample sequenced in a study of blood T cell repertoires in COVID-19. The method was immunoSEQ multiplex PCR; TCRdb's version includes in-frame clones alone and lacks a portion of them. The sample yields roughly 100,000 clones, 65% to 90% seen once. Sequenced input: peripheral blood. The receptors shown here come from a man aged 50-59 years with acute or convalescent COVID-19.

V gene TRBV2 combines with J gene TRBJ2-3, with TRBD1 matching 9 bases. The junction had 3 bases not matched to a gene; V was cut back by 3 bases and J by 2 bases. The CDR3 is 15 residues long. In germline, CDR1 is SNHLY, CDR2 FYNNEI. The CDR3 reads CASSDWDRVTDTQYF. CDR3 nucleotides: TGTGCCAGCAGTGACTGGGACAGGGTCACAGATACGCAGTATTTT.

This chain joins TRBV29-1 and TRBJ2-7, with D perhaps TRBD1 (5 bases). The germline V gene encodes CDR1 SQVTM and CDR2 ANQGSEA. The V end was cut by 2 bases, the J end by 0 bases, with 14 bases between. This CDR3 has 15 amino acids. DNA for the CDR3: TGCAGCGTTGAATGGTCTGGGGCTAGCTCCTACGAGCAGTACTTC. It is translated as CSVEWSGASSYEQYF.